These 28 T cell receptor beta chains were sequenced from one sample in a study of Graves' ophthalmopathy and Graves' hyperthyroidism. Investigators amplified TCR beta CDR3 regions from RNA transcripts. An opening RT-PCR round employed HTBI primers and preceded a second-round multiplex PCR. TCRdb independently ran MiXCR on the multiplex PCR reads; one entry per CDR3 protein. Seen here are roughly 610,000 distinct CDR3 sequences, over 20% observed once, and the top ten hold around 6.5%. The sequenced material came from peripheral blood. These receptors originate from a woman younger than 30 with stable Graves' hyperthyroidism. Some clones in this sample may be carry-over from other donors' samples.

This chain connects TRBV12-3 or TRBV12-4 to TRBJ1-2; D is ambiguous. The ends were cut back, 3 bases at V and 5 bases at J, with 19 bases in the middle. This CDR3 is built from 16 residues. The CDR3 here is CASSFSVVPDSYGYTF. Written as DNA, the CDR3 is TGTGCCAGCAGTTTTTCAGTAGTTCCAGACTCATATGGCTACACCTTC.

CDR3 in DNA: TGTGCCAGTAGTATTGGGGGGGGGCGTGGATCCCACGGAGAGACCCAGTACTTC. Protein: CASSIGGGRGSHGETQYF. The rearrangement uses TRBV19 and TRBJ2-5; D possibly corresponds to TRBD2 (7 bases). Germline V CDR1 and CDR2: LNHDA, SQIVND (reference sequence). V gave up 3 bases and J gave up 4 bases, with 24 bases separating them. CDR3 length equals 18 residues.

This clonotype came up many times. J is TRBJ2-7 and V is TRBV2, with D perhaps matching TRBD1 or TRBD2 (6 bases each). Germline V gene sequence: CDR1 SNHLY, CDR2 FYNNEI. The length of the CDR3 is 14 residues. V lost 4 bases, J lost 0 bases, and 10 bases lay in between. The CDR3 reads CASSAGALSYEQYF. CDR3 in DNA: TGTGCCAGCAGTGCGGGGGCCCTCTCCTACGAGCAGTACTTC.

There are many counts of this clonotype. With a much larger clone just one base away, this may be a read error. This rearrangement joins TRBV2 to TRBJ2-7; D not certain. CDR1 and CDR2 (germline): SNHLY, FYNNEI. This CDR3 region has 15 residues. The ends were cut back, 4 bases at V and 3 bases at J, with 16 bases in the middle. Here the CDR3 DNA reads TGTGCCAGCAGTGGGGGTTGGGCCAACTACTACGAGCAGTACTTC. It is translated as CASSGGWANYYEQYF.

This clonotype was observed many times. V usage is TRBV28 and J usage is TRBJ1-2, with D unclear. The CDR3 sequence is 14 residues long. CDR1 is MDHEN and CDR2 is SYDVKM in the germline V gene. V lost 5 bases, J lost 4 bases, and 14 bases lay in between. CDR3 amino acids: CASSTSGISYGYTF. The CDR3, as DNA: TGTGCCAGCAGTACGTCCGGGATAAGCTATGGCTACACCTTC.

Ten or more counts support this clonotype. The chain employs TRBV6-1 and TRBJ1-2; maybe TRBD1 (6 bases). This CDR3 contains 12 residues. Trimming stripped 5 bases from V and 6 bases from J, with 10 bases between. Per germline, CDR1 MNHNS and CDR2 SASEGT. The CDR3 bases are TGTGCCAGCAGTAAGACAGGTGATGGCTACACCTTC. This gives the protein CASSKTGDGYTF.

This clonotype was seen a few times. The J gene is TRBJ1-2, the V gene TRBV6-5; 8 bases map to TRBD1. The CDR3 has 15 residues. Per germline, CDR1 MNHEY and CDR2 SVGAGI. The V and J ends lost 0 bases and 2 bases, in that order; junction bases with no gene match: 2. CDR3 sequence: CASSYSRTGNYGYTF. The CDR3 DNA follows: TGTGCCAGCAGTTACTCCCGGACAGGGAACTATGGCTACACCTTC.

At least ten counts were recorded for this clonotype. The chain's CDR3 is CASSYGQGRETQYF. For the CDR3, the DNA is TGTGCCAGCAGTTACGGCCAGGGAAGGGAGACCCAGTACTTC. V and J are TRBV6-5 and TRBJ2-5; D is perhaps TRBD1 (5 bases). Germline V lookup: CDR1 MNHEY, CDR2 SVGAGI. The CDR3 consists of 14 residues. V lost 2 bases and J lost 5, with 12 bases in between.

The chain employs TRBV27 and TRBJ1-2; 7 bases map to TRBD1. The CDR3 contains 17 residues. Per germline, CDR1 MNHEY and CDR2 SMNVEV (reference sequence). V lost 5 bases to trimming and J lost 0 bases; unmatched junction nucleotides: 12. The chain's CDR3 is CASSPRTGEETNYGYTF. CDR3 sequence (DNA): TGTGCCAGCAGTCCACGGACAGGAGAGGAGACTAACTATGGCTACACCTTC.

This clonotype occurred once. The chain combines TRBV12-5 with TRBJ1-5; D not certain. Per germline, CDR1 LGHNT and CDR2 FRNRAP. CDR3 size: 17 residues. Trimming took 0 bases from V and 3 from J, leaving 15 bases between them. The CDR3 DNA sequence: TGTGCTAGTGGTTTGGTACTTCCGCGCAGCGACAATCAGCCCCAGCATTTT. The encoded protein is CASGLVLPRSDNQPQHF.

This clonotype has just a few counts. The genes are TRBV4-1 and TRBJ2-5, with TRBD2 matching 11 bases. Germline loops: CDR1 MGHRA, CDR2 YSYEKL. The CDR3 has 18 residues. After removal of 3 bases from V and 5 bases from J, the junction contained 14 bases not matched to a gene. CDR3 DNA sequence: TGCGCCAGCAGCCACCCGGGACTAGCGGCCCGTGAGGGTGAGACCCAGTACTTC. This codes for CASSHPGLAAREGETQYF.

This clonotype was recorded many times. This sequence joins TRBV28 and TRBJ2-5, with unresolved D. The V gene's germline CDR1 is MDHEN and CDR2 SYDVKM. This CDR3 has 16 residues. V lost 3 bases to trimming and J lost 2 bases, with 16 bases between them. This chain's CDR3 is CASSFPPHAPQETQYF. The CDR3 DNA follows: TGTGCCAGCAGTTTCCCCCCCCATGCTCCACAAGAGACCCAGTACTTC.

This clonotype has a count of ten or more. The genes are TRBV19 and TRBJ1-5; 8 bases map to TRBD1. Germline V gives CDR1 LNHDA, CDR2 SQIVND (reference sequence). V gave up 9 bases and J gave up 3 bases; unmatched junction bases: 16. The CDR3 length is 17 residues. The CDR3 sequence: CASTRQGIVLDNQPQHF. The CDR3 bases are TGTGCCAGCACGCGACAGGGGATCGTATTAGACAATCAGCCCCAGCATTTT. Full variable domain (remainder filled in from reference TRBV19 and TRBJ1-5): DGGITQSPKYLFRKEGQNVTLSCEQNLNHDAMYWYRQDPGQGLRLIYYSQIVNDFQKGDIAEGYSVSREKKESFPLTVTSAQKNPTAFYLCASTRQGIVLDNQPQHFGDGTRLSIL.

This clonotype was recorded many times. The chain's CDR3 is CASTTSGTEAFF. The CDR3 DNA reads as TGTGCCAGCACAACTTCAGGCACTGAAGCTTTCTTT. This sequence joins TRBV6-1 and TRBJ1-1; unclear D gene. CDR1 and CDR2 from the germline V gene are MNHNS and SASEGT. With 7 bases removed from V and 4 bases from J, the gap between germline ends came to 10 bases. This CDR3 is built from 12 residues.

This clonotype was picked up many times. The CDR3 protein is CASGLPLTGSNTGELFF. The CDR3 region has the DNA TGTGCTAGTGGTTTGCCCCTGACAGGGTCGAACACCGGGGAGCTGTTTTTT. The gene calls are TRBV12-5 and TRBJ2-2, with 7 bases lining up with TRBD1. The CDR3 is made up of 17 amino acids. CDR1 LGHNT and CDR2 FRNRAP come from the germline V gene. Trimming at V came to 2 bases and at J to 0 bases, leaving 6 bases not matched to a gene.

The chain recombines TRBV7-8 with TRBJ2-5; TRBD1 matches at 9 bases. CDR3 length: 15 amino acids. Germline V gene lookup returns CDR1 SGHVS and CDR2 FQNEAQ. V shed 3 bases and J 4 bases; nucleotides not matched to a gene: 6. This chain's CDR3 is CASSFRDRVGETQYF. The CDR3 nucleotides read TGTGCCAGCAGCTTCCGGGACAGGGTGGGAGAGACCCAGTACTTC.

The sample holds many counts of this clonotype. The V call is TRBV6-4, the J call TRBJ1-5; D ambiguous. V lost 1 base, J lost 4 bases, and 8 bases lay in between. The CDR3 has 14 amino acids. Germline CDR1 and CDR2: MRHNA and SNTAGT. The CDR3 is CASSDWGKNQPQHF. The CDR3 nucleotides are TGTGCCAGCAGTGACTGGGGAAAAAATCAGCCCCAGCATTTT.

This clonotype was recorded many times. The gene calls are TRBV25-1 and TRBJ2-5; possibly TRBD1 for D (7 bases). With 11 bases removed from V and 2 bases from J, the gap between germline ends came to 15 bases. Germline assignment: CDR1 MGHDK and CDR2 SYGVNS. The CDR3 has 13 amino acids. The chain's CDR3 is CAAGTAAQETQYF. CDR3 in DNA: TGTGCCGCGGGGACAGCGGCTCAAGAGACCCAGTACTTC. Supplemented by reference TRBV25-1 and TRBJ2-5, the full variable domain reads EADIYQTPRYLVIGTGKKITLECSQTMGHDKMYWYQQDPGMELHLIHYSYGVNSTEKGDLSSESTVSRIRTEHFPLTLESARPSHTSQYLCAAGTAAQETQYFGPGTRLLVL.

The chain is built from TRBV30 and TRBJ2-5; D uncertain. Trimming cost V 0 bases and J 5 bases, with 10 bases left between them. The CDR3 is 13 amino acids. Germline values: CDR1 GTSNPN, CDR2 SVGIG (reference sequence). This CDR3 reads CAWSVAGYETQYF. The CDR3, as DNA: TGTGCCTGGAGTGTAGCCGGGTATGAGACCCAGTACTTC.

The rearrangement links TRBV7-9 to TRBJ1-2; a weak D match, TRBD1 (5 bases). The CDR3 sequence is 14 residues long. With 4 bases removed from V and 4 bases from J, the gap between germline ends came to 13 bases. Germline V CDR1 and CDR2: SEHNR, FQNEAQ (reference sequence). CDR3 region: CASSYRDGSYGYTF. The CDR3 DNA is TGTGCCAGCAGCTATAGGGACGGCAGCTATGGCTACACCTTC. The entire variable domain, with the rest obtained from reference TRBV7-9 and TRBJ1-2, is as follows: DTGVSQNPRHKITKRGQNVTFRCDPISEHNRLYWYRQTLGQGPEFLTYFQNEAQLEKSRLLSDRFSAERPKGSFSTLEIQRTEQGDSAMYLCASSYRDGSYGYTFGSGTRLTVV.

The table lists this clonotype with a few counts. The genes are TRBV3-1 and TRBJ1-5; D gene unclear. The CDR3 is 16 residues long. CDR1 is LGHDT and CDR2 is YNNKEL in the germline V gene (reference sequence). Trimming took off 2 bases at V and 4 bases at J, with 15 bases between the two ends. This CDR3 is CASSQWARRLNQPQHF. CDR3 nucleotide sequence: TGTGCCAGCAGCCAATGGGCTCGACGGTTAAATCAGCCCCAGCATTTT.

This clonotype was observed a few times. This chain uses TRBV9 with TRBJ2-3; TRBD2 aligns across 14 bases. With 0 bases clipped from V and 1 base from J, the junction kept 4 bases outside the gene matches. CDR1 is SGDLS, CDR2 YYNGEE, per germline. This CDR3 comprises 18 residues. CDR3 loop: CASSVGLAGGPGTDTQYF. The CDR3 DNA follows: TGTGCCAGCAGCGTAGGACTAGCGGGGGGGCCCGGCACAGATACGCAGTATTTT.

The chain links TRBV14 to TRBJ2-5; TRBD1 agrees at 7 bases. V was clipped by 1 base and J by 4 bases; unmatched bases: 9. This CDR3 comprises 16 residues. Germline V gives CDR1 SGHDN, CDR2 FVKESK. DNA for the CDR3: TGTGCCAGCAGCCAAGGGACAGGATTTGGAATAGAGACCCAGTACTTC. It yields the protein CASSQGTGFGIETQYF.

This clonotype was counted many times. The gene calls are TRBV12-3 or TRBV12-4 and TRBJ1-1; D gene uncertain. Trimming removed 5 bases at V and 0 bases at J, with 10 bases between. The CDR3 loop spans 14 amino acids. The CDR3 nucleotides are TGTGCCAGCAGTCGGCAGCTAATGAACACTGAAGCTTTCTTT. It is translated as CASSRQLMNTEAFF.

In this sample, this clonotype turned up many times. J is TRBJ2-5 and V is TRBV20-1, with TRBD2 matching over 16 bases. The CDR3 contains 18 residues. The germline V gene encodes CDR1 DFQATT and CDR2 SNEGSKA (reference sequence). Germline trimming cut 2 bases from V and 4 bases from J; bases unmatched to any gene: 10. This CDR3 reads CSARIWGTSGRGVETQYF. CDR3 sequence (DNA): TGCAGTGCTAGAATTTGGGGGACTAGCGGGAGGGGGGTAGAGACCCAGTACTTC.

This clonotype was observed at least ten times. V gene TRBV2 combines with J gene TRBJ2-7, with 8 bases that match TRBD1. The CDR3 totals 13 residues. CDR1 and CDR2 (germline): SNHLY, FYNNEI. V lost 6 bases to trimming and J lost 3 bases; unmatched junction nucleotides: 4. The CDR3 spells CASRGTGVYEQYF. The CDR3 DNA is TGTGCCAGCAGGGGGACAGGAGTCTACGAGCAGTACTTC.

To note about this clonotype: A much larger clone differs by one base, so this may be a read error. The chain recombines TRBV6-1 with TRBJ2-7; TRBD1 matches at 10 bases. Per the germline V gene, CDR1 is MNHNS and CDR2 is SASEGT. The CDR3 is 16 amino acids. CDR3 sequence reads: CASSPLGQGSSYGQYF. CDR3 nucleotides: TGTGCCAGCAGTCCCCTGGGACAGGGGAGCTCCTACGGGCAGTACTTC.

This clonotype has a count of ten or more. This rearrangement joins TRBV30 to TRBJ2-7, with a possible D match to TRBD1 (5 bases). Trimming pared 0 bases from V and 6 bases from J, leaving 9 bases between. Germline assignment: CDR1 GTSNPN and CDR2 SVGIG (reference sequence). The CDR3 is 12 amino acids. The chain's CDR3 is CAWSVRGGEQYF. The CDR3 DNA reads TGTGCCTGGAGTGTTAGGGGTGGCGAGCAGTACTTC.